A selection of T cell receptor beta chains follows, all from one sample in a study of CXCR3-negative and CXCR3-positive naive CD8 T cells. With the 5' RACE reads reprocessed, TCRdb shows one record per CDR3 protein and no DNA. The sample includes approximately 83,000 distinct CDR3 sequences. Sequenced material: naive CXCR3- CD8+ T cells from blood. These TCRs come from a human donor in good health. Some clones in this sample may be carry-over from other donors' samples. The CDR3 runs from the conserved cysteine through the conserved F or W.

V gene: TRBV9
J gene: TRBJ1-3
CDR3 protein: CASSLSSAWNTIYF

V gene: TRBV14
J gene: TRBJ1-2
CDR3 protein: CASSQGGPAVYGYTF

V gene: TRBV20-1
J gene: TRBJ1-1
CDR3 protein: CSASSTGGTEAFF

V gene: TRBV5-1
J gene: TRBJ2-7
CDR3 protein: CASSPGGQGFSYEQYF

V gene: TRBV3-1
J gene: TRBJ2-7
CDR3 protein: CASSENYRGRMDEQYF

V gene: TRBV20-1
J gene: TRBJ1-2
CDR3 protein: CSAWDRTLGTYGYTF

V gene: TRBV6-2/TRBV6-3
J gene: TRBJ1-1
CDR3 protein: CASSYSSMREMNTEAFF

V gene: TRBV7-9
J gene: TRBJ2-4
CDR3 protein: CASTNLGGEQNIQYF

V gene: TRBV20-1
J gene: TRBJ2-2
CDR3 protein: CSAREGDTGELFF

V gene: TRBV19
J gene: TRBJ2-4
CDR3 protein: CASSILAGDPVAKNIQYF

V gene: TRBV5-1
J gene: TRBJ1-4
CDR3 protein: CASSLTNSGRENEKLFF

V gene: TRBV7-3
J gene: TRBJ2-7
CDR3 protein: CASSLFGGSSYEQYF

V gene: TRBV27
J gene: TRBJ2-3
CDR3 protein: CASSFPDSSTDTQYF

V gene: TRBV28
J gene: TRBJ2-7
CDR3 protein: CASSLLEGNEQYF

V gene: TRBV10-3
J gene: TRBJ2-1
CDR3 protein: CAISVSSGSSYNEQFF

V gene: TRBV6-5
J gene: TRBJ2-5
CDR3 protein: CASSPGPEETQYF

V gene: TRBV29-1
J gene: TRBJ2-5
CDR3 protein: CSVESRTRAGDEETQYF

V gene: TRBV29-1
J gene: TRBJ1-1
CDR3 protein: CSTKAQGYTEAFF

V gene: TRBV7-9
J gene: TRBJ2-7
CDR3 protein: CASSLVQAPSYEQYF

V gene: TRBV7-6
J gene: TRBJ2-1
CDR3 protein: CASSLALGLAGGPSYNEQFF

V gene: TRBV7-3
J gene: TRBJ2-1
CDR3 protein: CASSQEGPYNEQFF

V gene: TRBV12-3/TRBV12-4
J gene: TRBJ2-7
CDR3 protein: CASSLGPIEGLGEQYF

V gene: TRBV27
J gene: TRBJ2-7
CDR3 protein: CASTLAAGATYEQYF

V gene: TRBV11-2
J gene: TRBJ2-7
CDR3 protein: CASSLPAGGLGEQYF

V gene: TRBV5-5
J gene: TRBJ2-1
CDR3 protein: CASSTDRSSYNEQFF

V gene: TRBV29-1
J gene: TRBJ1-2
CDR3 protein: CSIEGGAYGYTF

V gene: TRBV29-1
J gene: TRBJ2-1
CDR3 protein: CSVDGLAGGPNNNEQFF

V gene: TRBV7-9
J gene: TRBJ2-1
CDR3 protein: CASSSTVNEQFF

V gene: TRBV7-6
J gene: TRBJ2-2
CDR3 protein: CASSFESGELFF

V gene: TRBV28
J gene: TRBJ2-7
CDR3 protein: CASSSRAGIPSYEQYF

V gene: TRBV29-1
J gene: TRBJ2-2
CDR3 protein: CSVEKGSGELFF

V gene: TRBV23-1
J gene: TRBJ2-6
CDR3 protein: CASSHQRGPGANVLTF

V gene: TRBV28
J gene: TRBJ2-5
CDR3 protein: CASALAGLQETQYF

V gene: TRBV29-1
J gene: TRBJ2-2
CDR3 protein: CSVEGLAGGKAGELFF

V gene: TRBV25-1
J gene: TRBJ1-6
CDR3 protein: CASSVRQGIHNSPLHF

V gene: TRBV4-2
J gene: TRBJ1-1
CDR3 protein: CATCGPSTEAFF

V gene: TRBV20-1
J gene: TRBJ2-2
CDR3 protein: CSAYGGGSGELFF

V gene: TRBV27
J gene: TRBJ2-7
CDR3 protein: CASSTPGGTGNYEQYF

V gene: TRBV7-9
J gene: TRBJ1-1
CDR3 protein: CASSPLLDTEAFF

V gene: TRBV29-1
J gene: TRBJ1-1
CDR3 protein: CSVEGPLVRGAFF

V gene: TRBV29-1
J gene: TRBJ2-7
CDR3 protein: CSVLTGPTYEQYF

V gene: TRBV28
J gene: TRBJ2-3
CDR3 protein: CASSPPDRGADTQYF

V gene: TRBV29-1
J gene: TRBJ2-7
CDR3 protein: CSVGGARDSTYEQYF

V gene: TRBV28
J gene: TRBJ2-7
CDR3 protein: CASSLVRGATYEQYF

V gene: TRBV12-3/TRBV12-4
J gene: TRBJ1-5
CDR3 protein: CASRPGTGDQPQHF

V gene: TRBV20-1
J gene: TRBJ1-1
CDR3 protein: CSARDRFPKENTEAFF

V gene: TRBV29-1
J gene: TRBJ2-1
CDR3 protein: CSVVGLAGPSYNEQFF

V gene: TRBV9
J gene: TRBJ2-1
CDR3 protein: CASSGRAGGQWDEQFF

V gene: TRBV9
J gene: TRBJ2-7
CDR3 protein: CASSPSGTDYSYEQYF

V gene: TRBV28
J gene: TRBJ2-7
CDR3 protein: CASSLSRASEQYF

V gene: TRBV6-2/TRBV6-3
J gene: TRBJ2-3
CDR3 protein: CASSYSSSGGTPTDTQYF

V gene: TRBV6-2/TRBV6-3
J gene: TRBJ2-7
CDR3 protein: CASSYSTWETYEQYF

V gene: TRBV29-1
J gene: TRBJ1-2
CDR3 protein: CSVVGDRGIHGYTF

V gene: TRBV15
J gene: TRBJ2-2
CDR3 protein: CATSDRAGELFF

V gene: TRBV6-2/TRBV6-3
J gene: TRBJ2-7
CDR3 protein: CASRTGTGIYEQYF

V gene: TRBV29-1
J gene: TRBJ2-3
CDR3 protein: CSADSGTSTDTQYF

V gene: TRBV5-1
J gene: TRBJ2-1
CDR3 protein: CASSLRGRSLDEQFF